One and the same sample provided the 5 T cell receptor beta chains below, sequenced in a study of blood T cell repertoires in COVID-19. Method: immunoSEQ multiplex PCR; TCRdb's copy keeps in-frame clones and lacks some. The sample includes roughly 33,000 clones, about 90% seen only once; the top ten take roughly a tenth. Sequenced sample: peripheral blood. The receptors come from an older man with active COVID-19.

Only a few counts were recorded for this clone. The chain joins TRBV18 to TRBJ2-7, with no clear D. Trimming removed 2 bases from V and 5 bases from J, with 7 bases in between. Germline loops: CDR1 KGHSH, CDR2 LQKENI. The CDR3 runs 12 residues. The CDR3, as DNA: TGTGCCAGCTCACCATATTCCGACGAGCAGTACTTC. Translated, it gives CASSPYSDEQYF.

This chain uses TRBV3-1 (or the pseudogene TRBV3-2) with TRBJ2-5, with D perhaps TRBD1 (6 bases). The CDR3 consists of 12 residues. Trimming pared 5 bases from V and 3 bases from J, leaving 7 bases between. Germline V CDR1 and CDR2: LGHDT, YNNKEL (reference sequence). CDR3 bases: TGTGCCAGCAGCTGGACAGAAGAGACCCAGTACTTC. Translation gives CASSWTEETQYF.

A few counts support this clone. The chain couples TRBV27 to TRBJ2-7; 7 bases fit TRBD1. Germline V gene data show CDR1 as MNHEY and CDR2 as SMNVEV (reference sequence). The CDR3 consists of 17 residues. V was pared by 4 bases and J by 1 base, with 13 bases of the junction left unmatched. CDR3 sequence reads: CASSSFGRGRISYEQYF. CDR3 DNA sequence: TGTGCCAGCAGTTCCTTCGGTAGGGGGCGTATATCCTACGAGCAGTACTTC.

The CDR3 loop is CASSLDWGDTEAFF. The CDR3 DNA reads TGCGCCAGCAGCTTGGATTGGGGCGACACTGAAGCTTTCTTT. The chain links TRBV5-1 to TRBJ1-1, with a tentative D call TRBD1 (5 bases). Trimming stripped 0 bases from V and 3 bases from J, with 9 bases between. CDR3 length: 14 amino acids. Germline V gives CDR1 SGHRS, CDR2 YFSETQ. The variable domain in full, with the rest retrieved from reference TRBV5-1 and TRBJ1-1, is KAGVTQTPRYLIKTRGQQVTLSCSPISGHRSVSWYQQTPGQGLQFLFEYFSETQRNKGNFPGRFSGRQFSNSRSEMNVSTLELGDSALYLCASSLDWGDTEAFFGQGTRLTVV.

The CDR3 nucleotides are TGTGCCAGCAGCTTTTTAGGATCCTTAGGACTAGTAGGTGAGCAGTTCTTC. Protein: CASSFLGSLGLVGEQFF. The chain is built from TRBV7-2 and TRBJ2-1; 7 positions agree with TRBD2. V lost 3 bases to trimming and J lost 9 bases; unmatched junction nucleotides: 17. CDR3 size: 17 residues. The germline V gene has CDR1 SGHTA and CDR2 FQGNSA.